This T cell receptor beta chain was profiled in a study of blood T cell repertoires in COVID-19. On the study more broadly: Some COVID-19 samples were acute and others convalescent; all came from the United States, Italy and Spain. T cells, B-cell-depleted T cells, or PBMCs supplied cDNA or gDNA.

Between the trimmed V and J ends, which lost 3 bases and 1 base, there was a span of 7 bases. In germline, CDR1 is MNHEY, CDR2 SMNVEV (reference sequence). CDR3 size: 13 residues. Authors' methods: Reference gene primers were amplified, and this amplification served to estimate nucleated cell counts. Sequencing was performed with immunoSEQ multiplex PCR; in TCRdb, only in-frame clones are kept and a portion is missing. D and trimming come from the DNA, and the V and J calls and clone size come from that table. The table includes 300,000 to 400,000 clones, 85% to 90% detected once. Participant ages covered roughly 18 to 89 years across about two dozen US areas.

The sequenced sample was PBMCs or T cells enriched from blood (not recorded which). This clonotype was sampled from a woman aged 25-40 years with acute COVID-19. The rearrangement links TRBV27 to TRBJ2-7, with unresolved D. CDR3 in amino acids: CASSLFPSYEQYF. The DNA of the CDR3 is TGTGCCAGCAGTTTGTTCCCTTCCTACGAGCAGTACTTC.